These T cell receptor beta chains were read from a single sample in a study of blood T cell repertoires in COVID-19. Using immunoSEQ multiplex PCR, the repertoire was profiled, and TCRdb retains in-frame clones only, with some absent. Of hundreds of thousands of clones in the sample, more than 80% were seen once. Sequenced: peripheral blood. The receptors were sampled from a woman aged 25 to 39 with active or convalescent COVID-19. Each CDR3 is given with its conserved first and last residue. The D gene is left open where the match is weak. Clone size is given for some rows only: seen once, a few or many times, or a class if the clone is expanded.

j_call | d_call | clone_size | v_call | cdr3_aa | cdr3_nt
TRBJ2-7 | NA | NA | TRBV10-2 | CASRPGLAYEQYF | TGCGCCAGCAGGCCCGGACTGGCCTACGAGCAGTACTTC
TRBJ2-3 | NA | once | TRBV5-5 | CASRQGRSTDTQYF | TGTGCCAGCAGGCAGGGGCGAAGCACAGATACGCAGTATTTT
TRBJ1-1 | TRBD1 | NA | TRBV7-9 | CASRQDRGIKQLLNTEAFF | TGTGCCAGCAGACAGGACAGGGGCATCAAACAACTTTTGAACACTGAAGCTTTCTTT
TRBJ1-5 | TRBD1 | NA | TRBV11-2 | CASSSPYRGRHQPQHF | TGTGCCAGCAGCTCTCCGTACAGGGGGCGGCATCAGCCCCAGCATTTT
TRBJ1-5 | TRBD1 | NA | TRBV29-1 | CSVATGGDQPQHF | TGCAGCGTTGCGACAGGGGGCGATCAGCCCCAGCATTTT
TRBJ1-2 | NA | NA | TRBV4-2 | CASSQDHGANYGYTF | TGTGCCAGCAGCCAAGACCACGGGGCTAACTATGGCTACACCTTC
TRBJ2-7 | NA | once | TRBV7-9 | CASSPTAWEQYF | TGTGCCAGCAGCCCAACCGCGTGGGAGCAGTACTTC
TRBJ2-2 | NA | NA | TRBV21-1 | CASSIADRVSNGELFF | TGTGCCAGCAGCATAGCAGACAGGGTATCAAACGGGGAGCTGTTTTTT
TRBJ2-5 | NA | NA | TRBV11-3 | CASSLGAGFETQYF | TGTGCCAGCAGCTTAGGGGCAGGGTTTGAGACCCAGTACTTC
TRBJ1-1 | TRBD1 | NA | TRBV11-2 | CASSWGDRNTEAFF | TGTGCCAGCAGCTGGGGGGACAGGAACACTGAAGCTTTCTTT
TRBJ2-2 | TRBD2 | NA | TRBV9 | CASSGGLAGTGELFF | TGTGCCAGCAGCGGAGGACTAGCGGGAACCGGGGAGCTGTTTTTT
TRBJ1-6 | TRBD1 | few | TRBV4-1 | CASSHKDRVDSPLHF | TGCGCCAGCAGCCATAAGGACAGGGTAGATTCACCCCTCCACTTT
TRBJ1-6 | NA | NA | TRBV7-9 | CASSLDTVGPPLHF | TGTGCCAGCAGCTTAGATACAGTGGGGCCACCCCTCCACTTT
TRBJ1-5 | NA | NA | TRBV19 | CASNPGDNQPQHF | TGTGCCAGTAATCCGGGAGACAATCAGCCCCAGCATTTT
TRBJ2-6 | NA | NA | TRBV4-1 | CATNLDDSGANVLTF | TGCGCCACAAACCTAGACGACTCTGGGGCCAACGTCCTGACTTTC
TRBJ1-1 | NA | NA | TRBV10-3 | CAISDPTGGRGTEAFF | TGTGCCATCAGTGACCCAACTGGAGGGAGGGGGACTGAAGCTTTCTTT